These 20 T cell receptor beta chains came from one sample sequenced in a study of T cell responses to AZD1222 COVID-19 vaccine. The protocol was immunoSEQ multiplex PCR, while the TCRdb copy is restricted to in-frame clones and leaves out a portion. The data show 25,000 to 40,000 clones, around nine tenths seen once. Source: peripheral blood, taken 28 days after the second AZD1222 dose. These receptors were obtained from an adult who received the AZD1222 COVID-19 vaccine.

The rearrangement links TRBV7-9 to TRBJ2-5, with TRBD1 matching 7 bases. Germline V gene lookup returns CDR1 SEHNR and CDR2 FQNEAQ (reference sequence). This CDR3 spans 15 amino acids. The V and J ends lost 1 base and 2 bases, in that order; junction bases with no gene match: 4. CDR3 residues: CASSLGDSNQETQYF. CDR3 sequence (DNA): TGTGCCAGCAGCTTAGGGGACAGTAATCAAGAGACCCAGTACTTC.

The chain has TRBV18 and TRBJ1-5; 11 bases are a match to TRBD1. The CDR3 is made up of 16 amino acids. CDR1 KGHSH and CDR2 LQKENI come from the germline V gene. J lost 6 bases, V lost 6 bases, and 10 bases had no gene match. As DNA, the CDR3 is TGTGCCAGCTCCCGGACAGGGGGCTTTCAGGGTCAGCCCCAGCATTTT. As protein: CASSRTGGFQGQPQHF.

This clone turned up a few times. V is TRBV6-5 and J is TRBJ2-7; 11 positions match TRBD1. The germline CDR1 and CDR2 sequences are MNHEY and SVGAGI. The J segment lost 3 bases and the V segment lost 6 bases, leaving 7 bases of the junction unmatched. The CDR3 covers 15 residues. This CDR3 is CASSLRTGGFYEQYF. CDR3 nucleotides: TGTGCCAGCAGCCTTCGGACAGGGGGCTTCTACGAGCAGTACTTC.

The chain joins TRBV7-9 to TRBJ1-3, with unresolved D. CDR3 size: 14 residues. V shed 1 base and J shed 2 bases, with 6 bases lying between them. Germline V gene data show CDR1 as SEHNR and CDR2 as FQNEAQ (reference sequence). As DNA, the CDR3 is TGTGCCAGCAGCTTAGGTAGGGCTGGAAACACCATATATTTT. Residues: CASSLGRAGNTIYF.

CDR3 residues: CASERTGLNTEAFF. The CDR3 bases are TGTGCCAGCGAAAGGACAGGGTTGAACACTGAAGCTTTCTTT. The V and J genes are TRBV6-5 and TRBJ1-1, with TRBD1 identical over 8 bases. This CDR3 spans 14 amino acids. V lost 8 bases to trimming and J lost 0 bases; unmatched junction nucleotides: 5. From germline, CDR1 is MNHEY and CDR2 SVGAGI.

The CDR3 is CASSNEWAPTGELFF. CDR3 sequence (DNA): TGTGCCAGCAGTAACGAATGGGCCCCCACCGGGGAGCTGTTTTTT. This chain links TRBV6-2 or TRBV6-3 with TRBJ2-2; D gene unclear. CDR1 MNHEY and CDR2 SVGEGT come from the germline V gene. The CDR3 consists of 15 residues. V lost 5 bases, J lost 4 bases, and 14 bases lay in between.

V and J are TRBV7-2 and TRBJ1-5; D unclear. The CDR3 is 14 residues long. V shed 5 bases and J shed 5 bases, with 13 bases lying between them. Germline V gives CDR1 SGHTA, CDR2 FQGNSA. CDR3 in DNA: TGTGCCAGCAGCCCTAGAGGCGGGGATCAGCCCCAGCATTTT. Translation: CASSPRGGDQPQHF.

The chain recombines TRBV5-6 with TRBJ1-4, with unresolved D. V lost 0 bases and J 8 bases, leaving 14 bases between the germline ends. The germline V gene encodes CDR1 SGHDT and CDR2 YYEEEE. The CDR3 sequence is 15 residues long. CDR3 nucleotide sequence: TGTGCCAGCAGCTTGGAAGGTGGCTTGAGAGAAAAACTGTTTTTT. It translates to CASSLEGGLREKLFF.

This chain uses TRBV3-1 (or the pseudogene TRBV3-2) with TRBJ2-1; perhaps TRBD1 as D (5 bases). V shed 1 base and J shed 9 bases, with 13 bases lying between them. Germline assignment: CDR1 LGHDT and CDR2 YNNKEL (reference sequence). The CDR3 totals 14 residues. In DNA, the CDR3 is TGTGCCAGCAGCCAAGCTAGGGGTGCGGCTGAGCAGTTCTTC. Its translation is CASSQARGAAEQFF.

For the CDR3, the DNA is TGTGCCAGCAGCTTTCGCAGCGTGGGGGTGGGCAATGAGCAGTTCTTC. Protein sequence: CASSFRSVGVGNEQFF. This chain connects TRBV5-4 to TRBJ2-1; D may correspond to TRBD1 or TRBD2 (5 bases each). Trimming removed 2 bases from V and 6 bases from J, with 18 bases in between. The germline CDR1 and CDR2 sequences are SGHNT and YYREEE (reference sequence). The CDR3 length is 16 residues.

The chain links TRBV30 to TRBJ2-2; 7 nucleotides line up with TRBD2. The junction had 6 bases not matched to a gene; V was cut back by 2 bases and J by 6 bases. Germline loops: CDR1 GTSNPN, CDR2 SVGIG (reference sequence). The CDR3 extends over 14 amino acids. The CDR3 DNA sequence: TGTGCCTGGAGTCCCGGGGGGTTCCCCGGGGAGCTGTTTTTT. Protein sequence: CAWSPGGFPGELFF.

The chain joins TRBV30 to TRBJ1-2; D not certain. V was shortened by 3 bases and J by 8 bases, with 13 bases between the two germline ends. Germline CDR1 GTSNPN, CDR2 SVGIG (reference sequence). CDR3 length: 12 amino acids. The CDR3 nucleotides are TGTGCCTGGAGCGCCACCTTCCGCGGCTACACCTTC. It is translated as CAWSATFRGYTF.

This chain connects TRBV5-1 to TRBJ2-1, with 9 positions matching TRBD1. This CDR3 has 15 amino acids. Germline CDR1 is SGHRS and CDR2 is YFSETQ. With V trimmed by 3 bases and J by 0 bases, 1 base remained unmatched. The CDR3 spells CASSSGQGSYNEQFF. The CDR3 nucleotides are TGCGCCAGCAGCTCGGGACAGGGCTCCTACAATGAGCAGTTCTTC. Full variable domain (missing parts from reference TRBV5-1 and TRBJ2-1): KAGVTQTPRYLIKTRGQQVTLSCSPISGHRSVSWYQQTPGQGLQFLFEYFSETQRNKGNFPGRFSGRQFSNSRSEMNVSTLELGDSALYLCASSSGQGSYNEQFFGPGTRLTVL.

The V and J genes are TRBV19 and TRBJ1-5; D gene uncertain. Looked up from germline, CDR1 is LNHDA and CDR2 is SQIVND (reference sequence). Between the trimmed V and J ends, which lost 0 bases and 5 bases, there was a span of 2 bases. CDR3 size: 12 residues. The chain's CDR3 is CASSIEDQPQHF. The CDR3 nucleotides are TGTGCCAGTAGTATAGAGGATCAGCCCCAGCATTTT.

The chain recombines TRBV7-9 with TRBJ2-3; D is possibly TRBD2 (5 bases). The CDR3 loop spans 14 amino acids. Germline-derived CDR1 and CDR2 are SEHNR and FQNEAQ (reference sequence). V was cut by 5 bases and J by 4 bases, with 13 bases left in between. The CDR3 DNA reads as TGTGCCAGCAGCCACGACTACTCACCAGATACGCAGTATTTT. Protein product: CASSHDYSPDTQYF.

This chain links TRBV7-2 with TRBJ1-5; TRBD1 aligns across 7 bases. The germline CDR1 and CDR2 sequences are SGHTA and FQGNSA. The CDR3 covers 15 residues. The junction had 8 bases not matched to a gene; V was cut back by 5 bases and J by 4 bases. CDR3 sequence reads: CASSPGTATNQPQHF. The CDR3, as DNA: TGTGCCAGCAGCCCCGGGACAGCTACTAATCAGCCCCAGCATTTT.

V and J are TRBV5-5 and TRBJ1-1, with a weak D call TRBD1 (6 bases). The germline V gene has CDR1 SGHKS and CDR2 YYEKEE (reference sequence). Trimming shortened V by 4 bases and J by 1 base, and 11 bases separated the two germline ends. The CDR3 length is 14 residues. The CDR3 reads CASSRTDRNTEAFF. The CDR3 nucleotides read TGTGCCAGCAGCCGAACGGACAGGAACACTGAAGCTTTCTTT. The full variable domain, its missing parts supplied by reference TRBV5-5 and TRBJ1-1, is DAGVTQSPTHLIKTRGQQVTLRCSPISGHKSVSWYQQVLGQGPQFIFQYYEKEERGRGNFPDRFSARQFPNYSSELNVNALLLGDSALYLCASSRTDRNTEAFFGQGTRLTVV.

A single count supports this clone. The chain recombines TRBV4-3 with TRBJ2-6, with unresolved D. This CDR3 has 15 amino acids. The germline V and J ends were trimmed by 0 bases and 10 bases, with 13 bases remaining between them. Germline CDR1 reads LGHNA; CDR2 reads YSLEER. The CDR3 is CASSQDGVRLNVLTF. The CDR3 DNA sequence: TGCGCCAGCAGCCAAGACGGTGTACGGTTAAACGTCCTGACTTTC.

The chain uses TRBV6-5 and TRBJ2-3, with TRBD2 as a possible D gene (6 bases). The CDR3 is 15 amino acids. Germline-derived CDR1 and CDR2 are MNHEY and SVGAGI. V gave up 10 bases and J gave up 2 bases, with 19 bases separating them. For the CDR3, the DNA is TGTGCCACCAGAGCCAACATGGGACTCACAGATACGCAGTATTTT. Amino acid sequence: CATRANMGLTDTQYF.

The chain employs TRBV6-5 and TRBJ1-5; unclear D gene. The CDR3 has 11 residues. Trimming removed 4 bases from V and 5 bases from J, with 3 bases in between. The germline CDR1 and CDR2 sequences are MNHEY and SVGAGI. The CDR3 sequence: CASSLDQPQHF. The CDR3 DNA sequence: TGTGCCAGCAGTTTAGATCAGCCCCAGCATTTT.